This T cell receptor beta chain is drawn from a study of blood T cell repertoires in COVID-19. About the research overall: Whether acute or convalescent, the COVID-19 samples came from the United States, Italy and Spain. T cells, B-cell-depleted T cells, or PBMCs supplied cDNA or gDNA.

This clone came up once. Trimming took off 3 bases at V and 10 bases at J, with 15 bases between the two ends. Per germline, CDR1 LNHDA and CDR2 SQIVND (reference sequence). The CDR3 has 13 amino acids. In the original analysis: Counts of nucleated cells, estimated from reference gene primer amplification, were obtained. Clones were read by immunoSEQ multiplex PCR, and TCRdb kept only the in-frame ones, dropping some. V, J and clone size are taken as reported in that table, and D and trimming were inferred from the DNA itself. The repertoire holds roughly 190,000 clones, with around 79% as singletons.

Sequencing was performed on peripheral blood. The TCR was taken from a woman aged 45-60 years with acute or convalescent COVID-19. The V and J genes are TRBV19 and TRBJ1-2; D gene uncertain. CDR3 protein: CASSMVGIALYTF. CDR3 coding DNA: TGTGCCAGTAGTATGGTCGGGATCGCCCTCTACACCTTC.